This is a list of T cell receptor beta chains from one sample in a study of cytotoxic CD8 clonotypes in ibrutinib-treated CLL. Here immunoSEQ multiplex PCR was the method, and the copy in TCRdb shows in-frame clones only, minus some. The sample yields some 80,000 clones, more than 75% seen once. Source: PBMCs, taken after 12 months of ibrutinib treatment. The receptors originated from a human donor with chronic lymphocytic leukemia. Each CDR3 is given with its conserved first and last residue. The order of the fields is clone size, D gene, V gene, J gene, CDR3 DNA, CDR3 protein. D genes are given only for firm matches. Clone size is not always given. Where it is, it says once, few, many or a class for expanded clones.

.	.	TRBV15	TRBJ2-3	TGTGCCACCAGCAGAGATCTCAGGGATACGCAGTATTTT	CATSRDLRDTQYF
once	.	TRBV27	TRBJ2-2	TGTGCCCCCGGGGGGCCTCCGCCGAGAGCGAACACCGGGGAGCTGTTTTTT	CAPGGPPPRANTGELFF
.	TRBD1	TRBV4-2	TRBJ1-1	TGTGCCAGCAGCCAACAGGGGGGGGCCACTGAAGCTTTCTTT	CASSQQGGATEAFF
.	.	TRBV29-1	TRBJ1-2	TGCAGCGGCGGGGGGGGCTATGGCTACACCTTC	CSGGGGYGYTF
once	.	TRBV29-1	TRBJ2-5	TGCAGCGTCGCCGGGACAAACCAAGAGACCCAGTACTTC	CSVAGTNQETQYF
.	.	TRBV19	TRBJ1-5	TGTGCCAGTAGTAGGGGACCGGGACCGCGGCATTTT	CASSRGPGPRHF
.	.	TRBV7-3	TRBJ2-5	TGTGCCAGCAGCTTAACGGTCGAGGAGACCCAGTACTTC	CASSLTVEETQYF
few	TRBD1	TRBV6-6	TRBJ1-2	TGTGCCAGCAGCCCTCCGCCAAACAGGGGAGGCTACACCTTC	CASSPPPNRGGYTF
.	.	TRBV27	TRBJ2-5	TGTGCCAGCAGTTTATATGGAGACAGCCAGGTACCTCAAGAGACCCAGTACTTC	CASSLYGDSQVPQETQYF
.	.	TRBV6-5	TRBJ1-6	TGTGCCAGCAGCGGGACCGAAAATTCACCCCTCCACTTT	CASSGTENSPLHF
.	.	TRBV7-6	TRBJ2-3	TGTGCCAGCAGCTACCAGGGTGGAGGGAGCACAGATACGCAGTATTTT	CASSYQGGGSTDTQYF
.	.	TRBV14	TRBJ1-1	TGTGCCAGCAGCAAGCGTCGAAGCTGGGACACTGAAGCTTTCTTT	CASSKRRSWDTEAFF
few	.	TRBV27	TRBJ1-5	TGTGCCAGCAGTGGGGGAGGGGATCAGCCCCAGCATTTT	CASSGGGDQPQHF